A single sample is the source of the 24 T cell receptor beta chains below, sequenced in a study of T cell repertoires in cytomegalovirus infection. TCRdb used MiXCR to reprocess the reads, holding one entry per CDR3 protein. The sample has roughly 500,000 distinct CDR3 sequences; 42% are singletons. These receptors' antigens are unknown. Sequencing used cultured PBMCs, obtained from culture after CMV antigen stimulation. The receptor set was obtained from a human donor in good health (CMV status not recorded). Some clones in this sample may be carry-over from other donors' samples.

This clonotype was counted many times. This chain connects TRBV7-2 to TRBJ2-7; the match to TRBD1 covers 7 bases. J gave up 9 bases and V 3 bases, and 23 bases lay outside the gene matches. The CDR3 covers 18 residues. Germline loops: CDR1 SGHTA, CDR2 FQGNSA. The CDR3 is CASSFRDHPSDIRGRQYF. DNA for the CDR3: TGTGCCAGCAGCTTTAGGGATCACCCCTCTGATATAAGGGGGCGGCAGTACTTC. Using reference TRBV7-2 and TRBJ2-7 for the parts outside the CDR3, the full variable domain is GAGVSQSPSNKVTEKGKDVELRCDPISGHTALYWYRQSLGQGLEFLIYFQGNSAPDKSGLPSDRFSAERTGGSVSTLTIQRTQQEDSAVYLCASSFRDHPSDIRGRQYFGPGTRLTVT.

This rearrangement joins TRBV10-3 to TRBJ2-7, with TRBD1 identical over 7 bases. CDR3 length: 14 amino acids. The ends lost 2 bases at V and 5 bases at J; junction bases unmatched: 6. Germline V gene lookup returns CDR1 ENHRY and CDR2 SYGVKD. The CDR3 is CAISEMTGKNEQYF. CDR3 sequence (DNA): TGTGCCATCAGTGAGATGACAGGGAAGAACGAGCAGTACTTC.

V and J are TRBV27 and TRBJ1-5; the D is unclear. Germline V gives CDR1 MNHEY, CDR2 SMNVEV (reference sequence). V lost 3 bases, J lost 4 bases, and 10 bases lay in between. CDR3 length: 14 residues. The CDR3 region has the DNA TGTGCCAGCAGTTTGTCCCAAGGGAATCAGCCCCAGCATTTT. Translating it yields CASSLSQGNQPQHF.

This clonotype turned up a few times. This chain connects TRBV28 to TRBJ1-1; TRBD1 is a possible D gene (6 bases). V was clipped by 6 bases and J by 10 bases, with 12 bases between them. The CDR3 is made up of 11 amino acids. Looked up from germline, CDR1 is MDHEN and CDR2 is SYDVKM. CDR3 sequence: CASRIQGRAFF. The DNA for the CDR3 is TGTGCCAGCAGGATACAGGGCAGAGCTTTCTTT.

This chain's CDR3 is CASSFFGGRGIEQFF. CDR3 DNA: TGTGCCAGCAGTTTTTTTGGCGGGAGGGGAATTGAGCAGTTCTTC. The V and J genes are TRBV12-3 or TRBV12-4 and TRBJ2-1, with 9 bases fitting TRBD2. CDR3 length equals 15 residues. V lost 3 bases and J lost 9; bases outside the gene matches: 9.

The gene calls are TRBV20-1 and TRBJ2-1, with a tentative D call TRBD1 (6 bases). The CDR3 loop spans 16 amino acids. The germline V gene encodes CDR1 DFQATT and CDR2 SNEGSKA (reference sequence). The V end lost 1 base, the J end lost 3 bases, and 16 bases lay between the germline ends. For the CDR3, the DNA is TGCAGTGCTAGAGGGTTTAAGGGGGAGAACTACAATGAGCAGTTCTTC. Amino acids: CSARGFKGENYNEQFF.

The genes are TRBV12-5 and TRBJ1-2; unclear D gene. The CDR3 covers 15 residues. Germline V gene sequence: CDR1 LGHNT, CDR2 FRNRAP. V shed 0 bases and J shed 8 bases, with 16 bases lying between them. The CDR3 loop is CASGLVLGPRRGYTF. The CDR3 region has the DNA TGTGCTAGTGGTTTGGTACTGGGTCCAAGGCGGGGCTACACCTTC.

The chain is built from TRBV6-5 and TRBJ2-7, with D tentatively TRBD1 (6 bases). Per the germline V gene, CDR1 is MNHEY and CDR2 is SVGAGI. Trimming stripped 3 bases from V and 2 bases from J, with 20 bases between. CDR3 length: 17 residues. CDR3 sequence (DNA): TGTGCCAGCAGTTATGGAGTCGTTTTAGGGACAACCTACGAGCAGTACTTC. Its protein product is CASSYGVVLGTTYEQYF.

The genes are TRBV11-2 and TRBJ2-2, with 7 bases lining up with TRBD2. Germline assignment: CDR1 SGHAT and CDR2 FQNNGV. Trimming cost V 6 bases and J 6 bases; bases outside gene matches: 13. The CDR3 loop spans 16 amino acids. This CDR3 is CASSRIRGGLAGELFF. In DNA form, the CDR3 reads TGTGCCAGCAGTCGGATTCGCGGGGGTTTGGCCGGGGAGCTGTTTTTT. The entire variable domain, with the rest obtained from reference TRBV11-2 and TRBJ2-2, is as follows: EAGVAQSPRYKIIEKRQSVAFWCNPISGHATLYWYQQILGQGPKLLIQFQNNGVVDDSQLPKDRFSAERLKGVDSTLKIQPAKLEDSAVYLCASSRIRGGLAGELFFGEGSRLTVL.

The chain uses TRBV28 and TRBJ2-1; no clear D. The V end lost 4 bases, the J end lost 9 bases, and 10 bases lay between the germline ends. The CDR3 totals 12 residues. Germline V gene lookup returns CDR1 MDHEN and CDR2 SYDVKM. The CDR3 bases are TGTGCCAGCAGTTACCTAGTTGCTGAGCAGTTCTTC. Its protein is CASSYLVAEQFF. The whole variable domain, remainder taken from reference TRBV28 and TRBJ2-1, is DVKVTQSSRYLVKRTGEKVFLECVQDMDHENMFWYRQDPGLGLRLIYFSYDVKMKEKGDIPEGYSVSREKKERFSLILESASTNQTSMYLCASSYLVAEQFFGPGTRLTVL.

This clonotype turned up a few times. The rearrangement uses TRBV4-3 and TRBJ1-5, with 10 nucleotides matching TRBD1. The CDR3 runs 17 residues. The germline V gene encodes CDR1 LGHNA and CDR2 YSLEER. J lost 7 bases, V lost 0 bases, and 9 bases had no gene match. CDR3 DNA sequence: TGCGCCAGCAGCCAAGATGCCATGGGACAGGGGAGGCAGCCCCAGCATTTT. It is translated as CASSQDAMGQGRQPQHF.

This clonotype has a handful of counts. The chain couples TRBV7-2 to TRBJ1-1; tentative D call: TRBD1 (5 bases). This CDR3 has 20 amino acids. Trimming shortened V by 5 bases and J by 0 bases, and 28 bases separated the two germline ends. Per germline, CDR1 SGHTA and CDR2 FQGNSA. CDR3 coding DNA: TGTGCCAGCAGCCGTAGCGGAAGGAGGGGACTAAAAAAAATGAACACTGAAGCTTTCTTT. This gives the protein CASSRSGRRGLKKMNTEAFF.

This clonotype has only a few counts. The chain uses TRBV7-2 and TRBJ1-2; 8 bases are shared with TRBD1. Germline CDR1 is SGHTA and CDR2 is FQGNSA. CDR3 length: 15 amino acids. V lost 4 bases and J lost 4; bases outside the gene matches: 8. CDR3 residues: CASSSSGGWGYGYTF. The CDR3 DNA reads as TGTGCCAGCAGCTCCTCAGGGGGCTGGGGCTATGGCTACACCTTC. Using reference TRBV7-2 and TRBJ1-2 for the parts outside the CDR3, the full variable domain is GAGVSQSPSNKVTEKGKDVELRCDPISGHTALYWYRQSLGQGLEFLIYFQGNSAPDKSGLPSDRFSAERTGGSVSTLTIQRTQQEDSAVYLCASSSSGGWGYGYTFGSGTRLTVV.

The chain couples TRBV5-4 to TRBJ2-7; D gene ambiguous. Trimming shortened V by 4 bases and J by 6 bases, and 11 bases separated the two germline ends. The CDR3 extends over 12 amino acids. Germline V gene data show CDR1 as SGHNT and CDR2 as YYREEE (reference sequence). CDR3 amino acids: CASSLTDGEQYF. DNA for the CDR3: TGTGCCAGCAGCCTCACCGATGGCGAGCAGTACTTC.

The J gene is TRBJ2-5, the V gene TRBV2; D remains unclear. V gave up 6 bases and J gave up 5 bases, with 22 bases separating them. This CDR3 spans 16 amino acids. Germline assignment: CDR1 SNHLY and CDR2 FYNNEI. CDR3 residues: CASSPRHVGIGETQYF. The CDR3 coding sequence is TGTGCCAGCAGCCCAAGACACGTAGGGATCGGGGAGACCCAGTACTTC.

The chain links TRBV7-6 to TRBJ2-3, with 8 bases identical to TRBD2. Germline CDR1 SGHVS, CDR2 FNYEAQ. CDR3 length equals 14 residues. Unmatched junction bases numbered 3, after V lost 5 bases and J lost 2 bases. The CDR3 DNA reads TGTGCCAGCAGCCCACTAGCGGTCACAGATACGCAGTATTTT. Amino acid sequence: CASSPLAVTDTQYF.

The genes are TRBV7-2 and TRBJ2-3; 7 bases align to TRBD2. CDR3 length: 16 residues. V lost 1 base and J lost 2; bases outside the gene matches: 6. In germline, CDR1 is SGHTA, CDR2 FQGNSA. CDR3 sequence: CASSLGSGYDTDTQYF. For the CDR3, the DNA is TGTGCCAGCAGCTTAGGTAGCGGGTACGACACAGATACGCAGTATTTT. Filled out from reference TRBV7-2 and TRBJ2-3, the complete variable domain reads GAGVSQSPSNKVTEKGKDVELRCDPISGHTALYWYRQSLGQGLEFLIYFQGNSAPDKSGLPSDRFSAERTGGSVSTLTIQRTQQEDSAVYLCASSLGSGYDTDTQYFGPGTRLTVL.

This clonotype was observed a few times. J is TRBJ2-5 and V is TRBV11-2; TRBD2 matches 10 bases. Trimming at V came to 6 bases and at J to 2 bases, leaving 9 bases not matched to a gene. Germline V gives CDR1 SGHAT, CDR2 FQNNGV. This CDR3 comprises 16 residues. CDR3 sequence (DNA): TGTGCCAGCAGTCGGCTTAGCGGGGGGCCTCAAGAGACCCAGTACTTC. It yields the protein CASSRLSGGPQETQYF.

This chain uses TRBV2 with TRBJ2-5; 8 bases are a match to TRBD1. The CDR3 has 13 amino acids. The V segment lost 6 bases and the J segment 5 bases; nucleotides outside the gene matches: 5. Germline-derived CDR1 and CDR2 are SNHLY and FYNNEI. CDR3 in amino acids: CASRTDRDETQYF. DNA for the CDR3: TGTGCCAGCAGGACGGACAGGGACGAGACCCAGTACTTC.

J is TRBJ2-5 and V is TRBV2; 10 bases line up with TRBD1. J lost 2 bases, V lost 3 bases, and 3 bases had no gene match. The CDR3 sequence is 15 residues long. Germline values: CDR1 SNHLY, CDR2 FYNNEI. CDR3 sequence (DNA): TGTGCCAGCAGTGAGGACAGGGGGTTGCAAGAGACCCAGTACTTC. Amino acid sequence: CASSEDRGLQETQYF.

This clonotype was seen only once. The CDR3 DNA reads as TGTGCCAGCAGCTCATCAAAACAGGGACCTGGAAACACCATATATTTT. Translated, it gives CASSSSKQGPGNTIYF. The V call is TRBV7-2, the J call TRBJ1-3, with D perhaps TRBD1 (6 bases). The CDR3 has 16 amino acids. Trimming pared 4 bases from V and 2 bases from J, leaving 15 bases between. Germline V gives CDR1 SGHTA, CDR2 FQGNSA.

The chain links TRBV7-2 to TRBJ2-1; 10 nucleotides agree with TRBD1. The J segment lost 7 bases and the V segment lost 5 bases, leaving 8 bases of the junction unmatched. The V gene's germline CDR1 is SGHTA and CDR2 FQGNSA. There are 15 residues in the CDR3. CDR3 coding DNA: TGTGCCAGCAGCCCACGGACAGGGGGTCGAAATGAGCAGTTCTTC. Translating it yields CASSPRTGGRNEQFF.

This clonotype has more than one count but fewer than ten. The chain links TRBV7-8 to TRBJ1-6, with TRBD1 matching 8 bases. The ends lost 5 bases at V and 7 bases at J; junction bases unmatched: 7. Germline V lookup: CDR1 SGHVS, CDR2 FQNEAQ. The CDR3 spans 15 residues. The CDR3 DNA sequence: TGTGCCAGCAGCCCCGGGTGGACAGGGAATTCACCCCTCCACTTT. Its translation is CASSPGWTGNSPLHF. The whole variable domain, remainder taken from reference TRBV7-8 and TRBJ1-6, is GAGVSQSPRYKVAKRGQDVALRCDPISGHVSLFWYQQALGQGPEFLTYFQNEAQLDKSGLPSDRFFAERPEGSVSTLKIQRTQQEDSAVYLCASSPGWTGNSPLHFGNGTRLTVT.

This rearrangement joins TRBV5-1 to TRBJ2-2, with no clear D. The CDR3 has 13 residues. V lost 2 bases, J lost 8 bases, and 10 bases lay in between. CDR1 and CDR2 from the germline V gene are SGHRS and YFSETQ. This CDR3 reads CASSFLLRGELFF. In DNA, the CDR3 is TGCGCCAGCAGCTTTCTCCTTCGGGGGGAGCTGTTTTTT.